Described below is a single TCR beta chain sequence and its context. The antigen it binds to is not known. The sample holds no much larger clone one base away, and base qualities are not on file. High-throughput TCR beta sequencing profiled peripheral blood CD8+ and CD4+ T cells from healthy donors, Susac syndrome patients and multiple sclerosis patients. The multiple sclerosis controls were treatment-naive patients whose relapsing-remitting disease, either stable or active, fulfilled the revised McDonald criteria. CD8+ TEMRA cells were enriched by FACS, while bulk CD8+ and CD4+ T cells were purified by magnetic negative isolation. Blood was collected in EDTA tubes and processed within 24 hours, with PBMCs isolated through density gradient centrifugation. PBMCs intended for TCR sequencing were cryopreserved in liquid nitrogen and thawed later in a water bath at 37 degrees C. The sorted or isolated CD4+, CD8+ and CD8+ TEMRA cells reached a purity of at least 90%.

This record comes from a study of CD8 T cells in Susac syndrome (dated by TCRdb to the late 2010s). About the study as a whole: Repertoire sequencing was used to test whether CD8+ T cell activation and differentiation in Susac syndrome was antigen driven. What the research found in general, with its limitations: The study acknowledged that relatively few individuals were included in the TCR sequencing and HLA analysis.

RNA was extracted with the RNeasy kit and roughly 0.5 to 1 ug was reverse transcribed using random hexamers. The immunoSEQ multiplex PCR assay, which covers 54 Vbeta and 13 Jbeta segments, was used to amplify TCR beta CDR3 regions. PCR amplification bias was corrected using a synthetic template baseline for primer optimization and computational correction. The authors processed their data as follows. Reads were assigned to V, D and J genes according to IMGT and analyzed in immunoSEQ Analyzer, with only productive sequences retained. Clonality was computed as one minus Shannon entropy normalized by log2 of the number of productive unique sequences. Public and private clones were assessed among the 100 most prevalent clones of each patient and control. Clones were defined as Susac-specific when absent from the healthy and MS cohorts, from some 1,100 published viral clones and from other ImmuneACCESS disease sequences. TCRdb passed the public sequencing reads through fastp at Q25 and MiXCR, retaining productive beta sequences. Each CDR3 protein appears once, grouped with its most common genes and DNA. None of the V and J calls come from the authors' own analysis; TCRdb made them. This sample has about 300,000 distinct CDR3 sequences in its table, and roughly nine tenths of those were observed once. The ten largest clonotypes hold 0.06% to 0.075% of the sample.

The germline V and J ends show losses of 7 bases and 6 bases respectively, and no gene match explains 11 bases of the junction. The germline V gene encodes CDR1 MNHNS and CDR2 SASEGT. The CDR3 spans 17 residues, from the cysteine through the phenylalanine. Of all the DNA, just the CDR3 is kept, 51 bases in frame from base 1. The sequenced sample consisted of CD4+ T cells from PBMCs. The chain is encoded by TRBV6-1 joined to TRBJ2-1, with 14 junctional bases fitting TRBD2. The sequence came from a human donor with multiple sclerosis. The DNA sequence follows: TGTGCCAGCAATCCGACTAGCGGGGGGGCAGGGGTCAATGAGCAGTTCTTC. This gives the protein CASNPTSGGAGVNEQFF.